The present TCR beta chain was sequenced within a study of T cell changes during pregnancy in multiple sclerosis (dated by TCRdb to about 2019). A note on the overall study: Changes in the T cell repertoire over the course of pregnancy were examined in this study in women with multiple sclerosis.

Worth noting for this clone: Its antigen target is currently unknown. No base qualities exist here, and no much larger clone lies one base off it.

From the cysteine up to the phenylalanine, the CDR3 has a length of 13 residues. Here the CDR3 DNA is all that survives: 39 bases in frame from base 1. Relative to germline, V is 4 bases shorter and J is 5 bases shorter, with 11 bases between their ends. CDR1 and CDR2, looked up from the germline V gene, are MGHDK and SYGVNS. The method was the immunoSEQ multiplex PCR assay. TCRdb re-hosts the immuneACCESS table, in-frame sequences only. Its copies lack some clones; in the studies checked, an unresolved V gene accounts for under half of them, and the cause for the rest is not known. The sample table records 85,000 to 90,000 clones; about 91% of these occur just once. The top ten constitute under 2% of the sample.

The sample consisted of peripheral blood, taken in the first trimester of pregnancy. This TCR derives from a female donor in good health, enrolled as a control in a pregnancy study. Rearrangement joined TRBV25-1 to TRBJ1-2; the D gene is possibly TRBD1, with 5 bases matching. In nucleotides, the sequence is TGTGCCAGCAGTGGAACCGACAGATATGGCTACACCTTC. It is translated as CASSGTDRYGYTF.